This entry lists 2 T cell receptor beta chains sequenced from one sample in a study of cytomegalovirus exposure and HLA in healthy donors. PCR was performed using 60 Vbeta and 13 Jbeta primers. The repertoire was sequenced with immunoSEQ multiplex PCR; TCRdb's copy has only in-frame clones and lacks some. Of some 140,000 clones listed, more than 60% were seen once; the top ten hold roughly 1.5%. Sequencing input: PBMCs. These TCRs come from a woman aged 18-29 years in good health and CMV-seronegative.

The chain employs TRBV14 and TRBJ1-1; D remains ambiguous. The CDR3 has 13 residues. The V gene lost 2 bases and the J gene lost 1 base, with 5 bases spanning the gap. The V gene's germline CDR1 is SGHDN and CDR2 FVKESK. CDR3 DNA: TGTGCCAGCAGCCAATCAGGGAACACTGAAGCTTTCTTT. Amino acid sequence: CASSQSGNTEAFF.

The gene calls are TRBV7-2 and TRBJ1-2; D is unresolved. The CDR3 loop spans 15 amino acids. Looked up from germline, CDR1 is SGHTA and CDR2 is FQGNSA. The ends were cut back, 0 bases at V and 3 bases at J, with 11 bases in the middle. The CDR3 sequence: CASSLARASYYGYTF. Here the CDR3 DNA reads TGTGCCAGCAGCTTAGCGCGGGCCTCTTACTATGGCTACACCTTC.